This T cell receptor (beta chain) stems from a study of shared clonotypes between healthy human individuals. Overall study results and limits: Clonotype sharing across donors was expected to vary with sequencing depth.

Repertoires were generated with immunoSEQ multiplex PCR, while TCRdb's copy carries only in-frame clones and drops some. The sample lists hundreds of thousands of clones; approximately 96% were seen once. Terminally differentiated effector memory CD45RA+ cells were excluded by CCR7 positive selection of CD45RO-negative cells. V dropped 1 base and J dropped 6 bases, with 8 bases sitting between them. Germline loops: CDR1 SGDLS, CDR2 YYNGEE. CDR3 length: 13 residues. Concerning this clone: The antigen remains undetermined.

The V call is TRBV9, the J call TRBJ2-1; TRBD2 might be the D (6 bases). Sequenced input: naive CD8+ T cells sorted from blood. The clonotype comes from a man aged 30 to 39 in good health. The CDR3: CASSVQGLNEQFF. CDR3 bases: TGTGCCAGCAGCGTACAGGGACTCAATGAGCAGTTCTTC.